Given below is one T cell receptor (beta chain) in context. Original handling: Cell counts per sample came from amplifying reference gene primers. Some clones are missing from TCRdb's copy, which holds only in-frame ones; the method was immunoSEQ multiplex PCR. V and J calls and clone size follow that table, whereas D and trimming were derived from the DNA. The table has about 360,000 clones, 88% seen once. This CDR3 comprises 15 residues. V gave up 1 base and J gave up 5 bases, with 14 bases separating them. Germline CDR1 and CDR2: SGHVS and FNYEAQ. The data stem from a study of blood T cell repertoires in COVID-19. Study summary: In each case, the material was cDNA or gDNA derived from T cells, B-cell-depleted T cells, or PBMCs.

Residents of 24 US areas, aged about 18 to 89 years, made up the participants. Grouping used clinical history reported by participants in a survey and questionnaire. The V gene is TRBV7-6, the J gene TRBJ1-1, with D possibly TRBD1 on 5 matching bases. The sequencing input was PBMCs or T cells enriched from blood (not recorded which). This receptor was identified in a woman between 40 and 50 years old with acute COVID-19. CDR3 in DNA: TGTGCCAGCAGCTTAGAGGTTACAGGTTCGACTGAAGCTTTCTTT. Protein product: CASSLEVTGSTEAFF.